The present TCR beta chain was sequenced within a study of cytomegalovirus exposure and HLA in healthy donors. Study in general: There were about 85 million unique TCRs (from HLA-typed donors) in an early data release.

Findings of the study overall: Donors were assumed by presence/absence analyses to have roughly uniform sequencing depth. For cytomegalovirus status, the classifier reportedly gave diagnoses with high specificity and sensitivity.

Notes on this clone: Its antigen remains unknown.

Germline CDR1 and CDR2: SGHAT and FQNNGV. The CDR3 consists of 14 residues. V gave up 1 base and J gave up 10 bases, with 11 bases separating them. Researchers ran the PCR with 60 Vbeta and 13 Jbeta primers. The repertoire was sequenced with immunoSEQ multiplex PCR; TCRdb's copy has only in-frame clones and lacks some. This sample has 130,000 to 150,000 clones, with 70% to 85% found just once. This receptor was obtained from a woman in her forties or fifties in good health and CMV-seropositive. The sample comprised PBMCs. The rearrangement links TRBV11-2 to TRBJ1-6; possible D gene TRBD1, 5 bases. DNA for the CDR3: TGTGCCAGCAGCTTAGTCCAGGGAACCTCACCCCTCCACTTT. The encoded protein is CASSLVQGTSPLHF. The full variable domain, with the rest looked up from reference TRBV11-2 and TRBJ1-6, is EAGVAQSPRYKIIEKRQSVAFWCNPISGHATLYWYQQILGQGPKLLIQFQNNGVVDDSQLPKDRFSAERLKGVDSTLKIQPAKLEDSAVYLCASSLVQGTSPLHFGNGTRLTVT.